This T cell receptor (beta chain) was identified during a study of cytomegalovirus exposure and HLA in healthy donors. This clone was counted only a few times. The antigen remains unidentified. Primers: 60 Vbeta forward and 13 Jbeta reverse. Only in-frame clones appear in the TCRdb table, and some are missing; sequencing was by immunoSEQ multiplex PCR. The sample carries approximately 100,000 clones, 60% to 80% recorded once. Study-wide results and limits: Follow-up analysis later connected one missense variant in DCLRE1C with trimming of TCR beta V- and J-genes.

The germline V gene encodes CDR1 SGHRS and CDR2 YFSETQ. The CDR3 has 15 amino acids. V was clipped by 4 bases and J by 5 bases; unmatched bases: 10. The chain is built from TRBV5-1 and TRBJ2-7; 9 bases map to TRBD1. Sequenced sample: PBMCs. This clonotype was obtained from a female donor in good health and CMV-seronegative. The CDR3 here is CASSAVTGGLDEQYF. CDR3 nucleotide sequence: TGCGCCAGCAGCGCCGTAACAGGGGGCCTAGACGAGCAGTACTTC.